The rows below give T cell receptor beta chains drawn from one sample of a study of beta chain features in type 1 diabetes. Sequencing was performed with immunoSEQ multiplex PCR; in TCRdb, only in-frame clones are kept and a portion is missing. The sample shows more than 300,000 clones, around 7.6% of them seen only once. The sequencing input was central memory CD4+ T cells from blood. The origin of the receptors is a woman aged 18-29 years in good health. Both conserved end residues are part of each CDR3. D genes are given only for firm matches. Size tells how often a clone was seen (once, few, many) or the class of an expanded clone, and some rows leave it out.

V gene	D gene	J gene	clone size	CDR3 DNA	CDR3 protein
TRBV4-3	.	TRBJ2-3	few	TGCGCCAGCAGCCAAGGGGCAGCTACTACTGACACAGATACGCAGTATTTT	CASSQGAATTDTDTQYF
TRBV7-6	TRBD2	TRBJ2-1	few	TGTGCCAGCAGCTTCGAAGCTAGCGGGACCTACAATGAGCAGTTCTTC	CASSFEASGTYNEQFF
TRBV7-2	.	TRBJ2-5	.	TGTGCCAGCAGCCCTGGGGGGGGGCGAGAGACCCAGTACTTC	CASSPGGGRETQYF
TRBV10-3	.	TRBJ2-6	many	TGTGCCATTAGGGGGACCTCTGGGGCCAACGTCCTGACTTTC	CAIRGTSGANVLTF
TRBV5-1	.	TRBJ2-1	.	TGCGCCAGCAGCTTCTCGCGGGATCTTGAGCAGTTCTTC	CASSFSRDLEQFF
TRBV7-2	.	TRBJ1-1	few	TGTGCCAGCAGCTTAGACAGGGAAACTGAAGCTTTCTTT	CASSLDRETEAFF
TRBV4-1	.	TRBJ2-5	few	TGCGCCAGCAGCCAACCGAGCGGGGACATTCGCCAAGAGACCCAGTACTTC	CASSQPSGDIRQETQYF
TRBV28	TRBD1	TRBJ1-3	many	TGTGCCACCGCCAACAGGGGTTCTGGAAACACCATATATTTT	CATANRGSGNTIYF
TRBV7-2	.	TRBJ2-3	few	TGTGCCAGCATCCTAAGAGGTAGTCGAGCAGATACGCAGTATTTT	CASILRGSRADTQYF
TRBV7-9	.	TRBJ2-1	.	TGTGCCAGCAGCTTATGGGCAGGGGGGTACGATGAGCAGTTCTTC	CASSLWAGGYDEQFF
TRBV7-3	TRBD1	TRBJ1-4	.	TGTGCCAGCAGCTTAGGCGGGACAGGGCAGGAAAAACTGTTTTTT	CASSLGGTGQEKLFF
TRBV19	.	TRBJ2-5	few	TGTGCCAGTAGTACATGGGAGAGGCAAGAGACCCAGTACTTC	CASSTWERQETQYF
TRBV5-1	.	TRBJ2-3	many	TGCGCCAGCAGCTTCGAAAGGATATCCAATACGCAGTATTTT	CASSFERISNTQYF
TRBV18	TRBD2	TRBJ2-2	many	TGTGCCAGCTCAATCACTAGCGGGAGCGCTGTTGGGGAGCTGTTTTTT	CASSITSGSAVGELFF
TRBV25-1	.	TRBJ1-2	.	TGTGCCAGCAGTGAATCTCAGGGCTATGGCTACACCTTC	CASSESQGYGYTF
TRBV9	TRBD2	TRBJ2-3	few	TGTGCCAGCAGCGTAGTTGCTAGCGGATTCACAGATACGCAGTATTTT	CASSVVASGFTDTQYF
TRBV6-5	.	TRBJ1-1	.	TGTGCCAGCAGTTACACCAGTAACACTGAAGCTTTCTTT	CASSYTSNTEAFF
TRBV29-1	.	TRBJ2-7	few	TGCAGCGTTGCGGTAGTCGAGCGAGCCCTTCAGTACTTC	CSVAVVERALQYF
TRBV9	.	TRBJ2-3	many	TGTGCCAGCAGCGTAGAGGCGCATGGGACAGATACGCAGTATTTT	CASSVEAHGTDTQYF
TRBV4-2	TRBD1	TRBJ2-2	few	TGTGCCAGCAGCCAACTCCCGGGACAGTTCACCGGGGAGCTGTTTTTT	CASSQLPGQFTGELFF
TRBV5-1	.	TRBJ1-5	.	TGCGCCAGCAGCCTTGGCCTGGGCAGCAATCAGCCCCAGCATTTT	CASSLGLGSNQPQHF
TRBV7-2	TRBD1	TRBJ2-1	.	TGTGCCAGCAGCTCCCGACAGGGGTTGGGCGATGAGCAGTTCTTC	CASSSRQGLGDEQFF
TRBV12-5	.	TRBJ2-1	.	TGTGCTAGTGGTGCGCCGGGGGCGGGATCTTACAATGAGCAGTTCTTC	CASGAPGAGSYNEQFF
TRBV28	.	TRBJ2-7	many	TGTGCCAGCAGTTCCCGCTACGAGCAGTACTTC	CASSSRYEQYF
TRBV28	.	TRBJ2-5	few	TGTGCCACCCCTAAGCCCCTGGAAGGGACCCAGTACTTC	CATPKPLEGTQYF
TRBV11-2	.	TRBJ2-2	.	TGTGCCAGCAGCTTTGGGACCCCAACCGGGGAGCTGTTTTTT	CASSFGTPTGELFF
TRBV7-8	TRBD2	TRBJ2-5	few	TGTGCCAGCAGCTTCCTGACTAGCGAGGAGACCCAGTACTTC	CASSFLTSEETQYF
TRBV11-2	TRBD2	TRBJ2-7	few	TGTGCCAGCAGCTTATACTCGGCGGGAGTTAGGGAGCAGTACTTC	CASSLYSAGVREQYF
TRBV18	TRBD1	TRBJ2-4	many	TGTGCCAGCTCACCCCCGGGACAGTCAATAGCCAAAAACATTCAGTACTTC	CASSPPGQSIAKNIQYF
TRBV7-8	.	TRBJ2-3	few	TGTGCCAGCGGAAGGAGGGAGTTAAGCACAGATACGCAGTATTTT	CASGRRELSTDTQYF
TRBV11-2	.	TRBJ1-2	few	TGTGCCAGCAGCTCCACTAGGCAGGGCGAGTATGGCTACACCTTC	CASSSTRQGEYGYTF
TRBV28	.	TRBJ1-1	.	TGTGCCAGCAGTTTCCAGTACACTGAAGCTTTCTTT	CASSFQYTEAFF
TRBV9	.	TRBJ2-3	few	TGTGCCAGCAGCGTAGATTCCAGAACAGATACGCAGTATTTT	CASSVDSRTDTQYF
TRBV25-1	TRBD1	TRBJ2-2	few	TGTGCCAGCTCGAAGACCGGGACAGGGAACACCGGGGAGCTGTTTTTT	CASSKTGTGNTGELFF
TRBV5-6	TRBD1	TRBJ2-5	few	TGTGCCAGCAGTTCACAGGGGAAAGAGACCCAGTACTTC	CASSSQGKETQYF
TRBV6-5	TRBD1	TRBJ2-2	.	TGTGCCAGCAGACGACAGGGGGCAAGGACCGGGGAGCTGTTTTTT	CASRRQGARTGELFF
TRBV5-1	.	TRBJ2-1	.	TGCGCCAGCAGCCCCCGGGACGGGTCCTACAATGAGCAGTTCTTC	CASSPRDGSYNEQFF
TRBV6-6	TRBD1	TRBJ1-4	few	TGTGCCAGCAGTTCCCTGGACAGGGGGCGTGAAAAACTGTTTTTT	CASSSLDRGREKLFF
TRBV7-2	.	TRBJ2-2	.	TGTGCCAGCAGCCCCGGGTGGAACACCGGGGAGCTGTTTTTT	CASSPGWNTGELFF
TRBV4-3	.	TRBJ2-7	.	TGCGCCAGCAGCCAAGATTCTAGCCCTTGGGGCGAGCAGTACTTC	CASSQDSSPWGEQYF